This T cell receptor beta chain was recorded in a study of molecular identifiers for immune sequencing clone quantification. Study-level findings and limits: Jurkat TCR RNA that was spiked in from one cell was reportedly detectable among around 1 million naive cells. Effector cells had over 99% of their molecules in clones above 20 RNA copies, while naive cells had under 1%. Highly expanded clone sizes could be underestimated by identical TCR molecules that share a barcode.

Sorting isolated naive CD8 T cells as CD8+CD4-CCR7+CD45RA+ events. The CDR3 covers 11 residues. Germline V gene lookup returns CDR1 SGHTA and CDR2 FQGNSA. Trimming took 6 bases from V and 8 from J, leaving 10 bases between them. There are many counts of this clonotype. Antigen specificity is unknown. TCRdb re-derived calls from the PCR reads in MiXCR, one entry per CDR3 protein. The sample includes some 94,000 distinct CDR3 sequences, around 27% of them seen just once. What was sequenced was naive CD8+ T cells from blood, with Jurkat cell RNA spiked in. Subset in this sample: FACS-sorted CD8+CD4-CCR7+CD45RA+ naive T cells. The J gene is TRBJ1-1, the V gene TRBV7-2; D remains unclear. This TCR was sampled from a human donor in good health. Some libraries in this study had Jurkat cell RNA spiked in. CDR3 loop: CASSQYHEAFF. CDR3 nucleotides: TGTGCCAGCAGTCAATATCACGAAGCTTTCTTT.